The next 17 T cell receptor beta chains were all read from a single sample in a study of CD8 T cells in ankylosing spondylitis (dated by TCRdb to about 2017). Library prep was done by 5' RACE. Sequencing was performed on an Illumina HiSeq 2500. TCRdb applied fastp at Q25 and MiXCR to the public reads, then kept only in-frame beta chains. Every CDR3 protein is listed once, alongside the most common genes and DNA of its rows. This sample is represented by 350,000 to 450,000 distinct CDR3 sequences; 20% to 25% of them were singletons. Roughly 13% of the sample rests with the top ten. Sequencing used blood, either unsorted or a sorted T cell fraction (not recorded which). The receptor source for this set is a male donor with ankylosing spondylitis or in good health (not recorded which).

This clonotype was observed a few times. The chain joins TRBV6-1 to TRBJ2-3; unclear D gene. Germline CDR1 reads MNHNS; CDR2 reads SASEGT. The V end was cut by 6 bases, the J end by 2 bases, with 18 bases between. The CDR3 spans 16 residues. DNA for the CDR3: TGTGCCAGCAGCACCACCGGGTCTCCGACCACAGATACGCAGTATTTT. Protein product: CASSTTGSPTTDTQYF.

The rearrangement joins TRBV20-1 to TRBJ2-5; maybe TRBD2 (6 bases). Between the trimmed V and J ends, which lost 7 bases and 7 bases, there was a span of 16 bases. Germline CDR1 and CDR2: DFQATT and SNEGSKA (reference sequence). CDR3 length: 12 residues. Here the CDR3 DNA reads TGCAGTGTAACTAGCTGGACGGGGACCCAGTACTTC. Residues: CSVTSWTGTQYF.

This clonotype turned up a few times. This chain uses TRBV7-3 with TRBJ2-1; TRBD1 matches at 9 bases. From germline, CDR1 is SGHTA and CDR2 FQGTGA. CDR3 size: 16 residues. V dropped 4 bases and J dropped 4; count of bases not matched to a gene: 8. Written as DNA, the CDR3 is TGTGCCAGCAGCTCCGCAGGGACAGGGCGTTACAATGAGCAGTTCTTC. Encoded protein: CASSSAGTGRYNEQFF.

This sequence joins TRBV7-9 and TRBJ2-7; possibly TRBD2 for D (5 bases). Trimming cost V 3 bases and J 2 bases, with 8 bases left between them. The length of the CDR3 is 13 residues. CDR1 and CDR2 from the germline V gene are SEHNR and FQNEAQ (reference sequence). This CDR3 is CASSLLRAYEQYF. CDR3 in DNA: TGTGCCAGCAGCTTGTTGAGGGCCTACGAGCAGTACTTC.

This clonotype was seen more than once but under ten times. The chain couples TRBV29-1 to TRBJ2-5; D is ambiguous. Trimming stripped 4 bases from V and 1 base from J, with 7 bases between. Germline loops: CDR1 SQVTM, CDR2 ANQGSEA. This CDR3 has 12 amino acids. The CDR3 region is CSVVGSQETQYF. In nucleotides, the CDR3 is TGCAGCGTTGTAGGTAGCCAAGAGACCCAGTACTTC.

This clonotype occurred once. V usage is TRBV7-9 and J usage is TRBJ2-5, with D perhaps TRBD1 or TRBD2 (5 bases each). Per germline, CDR1 SEHNR and CDR2 FQNEAQ (reference sequence). Between the trimmed V and J ends, which lost 5 bases and 5 bases, there was a span of 15 bases. This CDR3 is built from 14 residues. CDR3 DNA sequence: TGTGCCAGCAGCCCCCGGGACGAGAGGGAGACCCAGTACTTC. Translation gives CASSPRDERETQYF.

In this sample, this clonotype turned up a few times. The chain uses TRBV28 and TRBJ2-7; D possibly corresponds to TRBD2 (6 bases). V lost 3 bases to trimming and J lost 0 bases, with 12 bases between them. CDR3 length: 15 residues. The germline V gene encodes CDR1 MDHEN and CDR2 SYDVKM. In DNA form, the CDR3 reads TGTGCCAGCAGTTTCCCCCCGGGAGACTCCTACGAGCAGTACTTC. As protein: CASSFPPGDSYEQYF.

This clonotype showed up just a few times. The V gene is TRBV27, the J gene TRBJ2-1, with TRBD2 matching over 8 bases. Germline CDR1 reads MNHEY; CDR2 reads SMNVEV (reference sequence). The junction had 5 bases not matched to a gene; V was cut back by 0 bases and J by 4 bases. The CDR3 totals 16 residues. CDR3 nucleotides: TGTGCCAGCAGTTTATCGGCTAGCGGGCCATACAATGAGCAGTTCTTC. Translation gives CASSLSASGPYNEQFF.

In this sample, this clonotype turned up a few times. The rearrangement uses TRBV7-9 and TRBJ2-1; D perhaps matches TRBD2 (7 bases). V was clipped by 1 base and J by 6 bases, with 13 bases between them. This CDR3 is 15 amino acids long. CDR1 is SEHNR, CDR2 FQNEAQ, per germline (reference sequence). CDR3 nucleotide sequence: TGTGCCAGCAGCTTAGAGGGGGGGCGGGGCAATGAGCAGTTCTTC. Protein product: CASSLEGGRGNEQFF.

This clonotype was seen a handful of times. The chain uses TRBV3-1 and TRBJ2-5; 8 positions agree with TRBD2. This CDR3 comprises 16 residues. Germline assignment: CDR1 LGHDT and CDR2 YNNKEL (reference sequence). V shed 0 bases, J shed 4 bases, and the junction held 7 bases outside the gene matches. The CDR3 DNA reads TGTGCCAGCAGCCAAGATGGGCCCCGGGAGGGAGAGACCCAGTACTTC. Amino acids: CASSQDGPREGETQYF.

The chain is built from TRBV9 and TRBJ2-7; the D gene is possibly TRBD1 (6 bases). This CDR3 has 13 amino acids. Per the germline V gene, CDR1 is SGDLS and CDR2 is YYNGEE. The V gene lost 0 bases and the J gene lost 3 bases, with 7 bases spanning the gap. This CDR3 reads CASSVGGHYEQYF. In DNA, the CDR3 is TGTGCCAGCAGCGTAGGGGGGCACTACGAGCAGTACTTC.

This clonotype was counted only a few times. This chain joins TRBV4-1 and TRBJ2-1; 11 bases match TRBD2. The germline gives CDR1 MGHRA, CDR2 YSYEKL. V was clipped by 4 bases and J by 0 bases; unmatched bases: 14. This CDR3 is 20 amino acids long. The CDR3 DNA reads TGCGCCAGCAGCCGCCCGCCGGGACTAGCGGATCGAAGCTCCTACAATGAGCAGTTCTTC. This translates into CASSRPPGLADRSSYNEQFF.

This clonotype occurred a few times. The chain is built from TRBV5-1 and TRBJ2-1, with D perhaps TRBD1 or TRBD2 (6 bases each). With 4 bases removed from V and 9 bases from J, the gap between germline ends came to 26 bases. The germline gives CDR1 SGHRS, CDR2 YFSETQ. This CDR3 comprises 17 residues. In nucleotides, the CDR3 is TGCGCCAGCAGCCTGGATTTAGGACCTCCTGGGGGGCGTGAGCAGTTCTTC. Its protein product is CASSLDLGPPGGREQFF.

The chain joins TRBV30 to TRBJ1-5; unclear D gene. The CDR3 covers 13 residues. V dropped 0 bases and J dropped 0 bases, with 3 bases sitting between them. From germline, CDR1 is GTSNPN and CDR2 SVGIG (reference sequence). The CDR3 here is CAWSVDSNQPQHF. CDR3 coding DNA: TGTGCCTGGAGTGTGGATAGCAATCAGCCCCAGCATTTT.

The rearrangement joins TRBV28 to TRBJ1-5; possible D gene TRBD1, 5 bases. Looked up from germline, CDR1 is MDHEN and CDR2 is SYDVKM. The CDR3 runs to 14 residues. Trimming shortened V by 5 bases and J by 5 bases, and 13 bases separated the two germline ends. CDR3 nucleotides: TGTGCCAGCAGTGGCCTGCGGGGGGATCAGCCCCAGCATTTT. Translated: CASSGLRGDQPQHF.

The V and J genes are TRBV4-1 and TRBJ2-3; no reliable D call. In germline, CDR1 is MGHRA, CDR2 YSYEKL. V lost 5 bases to trimming and J lost 4 bases, with 13 bases between them. This CDR3 has 14 amino acids. The CDR3 spells CASSARFSADTQYF. The CDR3 bases are TGCGCCAGCAGCGCCCGCTTTAGTGCAGATACGCAGTATTTT.

This clonotype was observed a few times. The CDR3 spells CASGVAGGPDTQYF. For the CDR3, the DNA is TGTGCCAGCGGGGTAGCGGGGGGGCCAGATACGCAGTATTTT. The chain carries TRBV7-9 and TRBJ2-3; 11 bases line up with TRBD2. CDR3 size: 14 residues. Germline trimming cut 8 bases from V and 4 bases from J; bases unmatched to any gene: 5. Germline CDR1 is SEHNR and CDR2 is FQNEAQ (reference sequence).